Listed below are T cell receptor beta chains from one sample, sequenced in a study of shared clonotypes between healthy human individuals. Sequenced by immunoSEQ multiplex PCR; TCRdb stores in-frame clones only, minus some. This sample yields 2 million to 2.5 million clones, of which 80% to 95% are seen a single time; about 0.37% belongs to the top ten. Specimen: naive CD4+ T cells from PBMCs. These receptors all stem from a man aged 18 to 30 in good health. Some clones in this sample may be carry-over from other donors' samples. Each CDR3 is given with its conserved first and last residue. A D gene is named only where the DNA matches it firmly.

J,V,D,CDR3
TRBJ2-2,TRBV7-3,NA,CASSLTGRRTTNTGELFF
TRBJ2-6,TRBV5-7,TRBD1,CASNGTGRSGANVLTF
TRBJ2-1,TRBV11-2,NA,CASSLEEGNEQFF
TRBJ1-5,TRBV19,NA,CASTRGGLSNQPQHF
TRBJ1-2,TRBV19,TRBD1,CASSTSLDRNLYGYTF
TRBJ2-3,TRBV5-1,NA,CASSREGRGETDTQYF
TRBJ1-1,TRBV5-6,TRBD1,CASSFIGTGIRDTEAFF
TRBJ2-1,TRBV28,TRBD2,CASSLYGAGAYNEQFF
TRBJ2-1,TRBV14,NA,CASSQTQDRWSRYNEQFF
TRBJ2-1,TRBV7-9,TRBD2,CASSRDYPSYNEQFF
TRBJ1-5,TRBV6-5,TRBD1,CASNPPDRGVQPQHF
TRBJ2-5,TRBV6-1,NA,CASSEAMGQGETQYF
TRBJ1-2,TRBV10-3,TRBD1,CAISLQGEHGYTF
TRBJ1-3,TRBV18,NA,CASSPNQQTGNTIYF
TRBJ2-3,TRBV7-3,TRBD1,CASSSGTGGTDTQYF
TRBJ2-5,TRBV4-1,NA,CASSHWGGGGETQYF
TRBJ1-1,TRBV5-1,TRBD1,CASSLAGTGGGTEAFF
TRBJ2-5,TRBV5-1,NA,CASSLVSPAQETQYF
TRBJ2-2,TRBV7-9,NA,CASSNIAGQTGELFF
TRBJ2-3,TRBV6-4,TRBD2,CASSLGLAGCTDTQYF